This T cell receptor (beta chain) was obtained from a study of CD8 T cells in ankylosing spondylitis. V lost 4 bases to trimming and J lost 3 bases, with 23 bases between them. There are 18 residues in the CDR3. Per the germline V gene, CDR1 is SGHRS and CDR2 is YFSETQ. In its sample, this clonotype was seen many times. TCRdb analysed the 5' RACE reads with MiXCR anew, one entry per CDR3 protein. The profile covers around 150,000 distinct CDR3 sequences, with roughly an eighth appearing a single time and 4.1% taken by the ten largest. Sequencing was done on a sample of blood, either unsorted or a sorted T cell fraction (not recorded which). The J gene is TRBJ2-4, the V gene TRBV5-1, with TRBD1 as a possible D gene (6 bases). This receptor was taken from a female donor with ankylosing spondylitis or in good health (not recorded which). The CDR3 is CASSRTPLQGEVKNIQYF. CDR3 bases: TGCGCCAGCAGCAGGACCCCATTACAGGGAGAGGTCAAAAACATTCAGTACTTC.